Shown below are 30 T cell receptor beta chains from a single sample sequenced in a study of T cell responses to AZD1222 COVID-19 vaccine. The assay was immunoSEQ multiplex PCR, and TCRdb's table has in-frame clones only and misses some. The table shows some 120,000 clones, with 92% occurring only once. This material consisted of peripheral blood, taken 28 days after the second AZD1222 dose. All receptors come from an adult who received the AZD1222 COVID-19 vaccine.

This CDR3 reads CASSQDLYNSASTNEKLFF. DNA of the CDR3: TGCGCCAGCAGCCAAGATCTATATAATAGCGCGAGTACTAATGAAAAACTGTTTTTT. The chain joins TRBV4-1 to TRBJ1-4; D ambiguous. The germline V gene encodes CDR1 MGHRA and CDR2 YSYEKL. The CDR3 extends over 19 amino acids. Trimming removed 0 bases from V and 2 bases from J, with 19 bases in between.

The chain joins TRBV29-1 to TRBJ2-7, with D possibly matching TRBD2 (6 bases). The CDR3 spans 13 residues. Germline V gene sequence: CDR1 SQVTM, CDR2 ANQGSEA. The ends were cut back, 0 bases at V and 1 base at J, with 7 bases in the middle. The CDR3 nucleotides read TGCAGCGTTGAAGAGGGGGGTTCCTACGAGCAGTACTTC. As protein: CSVEEGGSYEQYF.

In its sample, this clone was seen once. The chain recombines TRBV2 with TRBJ1-3, with TRBD1 as a possible D gene (6 bases). The CDR3 has 13 residues. V was cut by 5 bases and J by 7 bases, with 12 bases left in between. Germline V gene data show CDR1 as SNHLY and CDR2 as FYNNEI. CDR3 in amino acids: CASSISQGNTIYF. The CDR3 bases are TGTGCCAGCAGTATATCCCAGGGGAACACCATATATTTT.

V gene TRBV18 combines with J gene TRBJ2-3; D ambiguous. The CDR3 runs to 14 residues. Germline lookup yields CDR1 KGHSH and CDR2 LQKENI. The germline V and J ends were trimmed by 3 bases and 1 base, with 8 bases remaining between them. This CDR3 reads CASSPALRTDTQYF. CDR3 nucleotide sequence: TGTGCCAGCTCACCGGCCCTTCGCACAGATACGCAGTATTTT.

The rearrangement joins TRBV28 to TRBJ2-1; either TRBD1 or TRBD2 may supply D (7 bases each). The V and J ends lost 2 bases and 9 bases respectively, with 14 bases between them. Germline CDR1 reads MDHEN; CDR2 reads SYDVKM. The CDR3 covers 14 residues. In DNA form, the CDR3 reads TGTGCCAGCAGTTTACCGCAGGGGGGGGGTGAGCAGTTCTTC. Protein: CASSLPQGGGEQFF.

This sequence joins TRBV11-2 and TRBJ1-2; maybe TRBD1 (5 bases). The CDR3 is made up of 14 amino acids. Germline loops: CDR1 SGHAT, CDR2 FQNNGV. V shed 5 bases and J shed 9 bases, with 19 bases lying between them. This CDR3 is CASSDWGGGGRYTF. DNA for the CDR3: TGTGCCAGCAGCGATTGGGGGGGAGGAGGTCGCTACACCTTC.

V gene TRBV7-9 combines with J gene TRBJ1-1; unclear D gene. V lost 2 bases and J lost 1, with 8 bases in between. Germline V CDR1 and CDR2: SEHNR, FQNEAQ (reference sequence). This CDR3 has 14 amino acids. As DNA, the CDR3 is TGTGCCAGCAGCTTACGGCAGTGGAACACTGAAGCTTTCTTT. Translation: CASSLRQWNTEAFF.

The chain is built from TRBV23-1 and TRBJ1-5; no clear D. TRBV23-1 is known as an ORF, though its function is uncertain. The V end was cut by 4 bases, the J end by 5 bases, with 9 bases between. This CDR3 contains 13 residues. The CDR3 nucleotides are TGCGCCAGCAGTCGGGTCAGCCATCAGCCCCAGCATTTT. Encoded protein: CASSRVSHQPQHF.

The chain employs TRBV30 and TRBJ2-7; 7 bases fit TRBD2. The ends lost 5 bases at V and 4 bases at J; junction bases unmatched: 8. The CDR3 is 13 residues long. Germline CDR1 reads GTSNPN; CDR2 reads SVGIG (reference sequence). The DNA of the CDR3 is TGTGCCTGGGAAGGGACTATCGGTTACGAGCAGTACTTC. Protein sequence: CAWEGTIGYEQYF.

This chain joins TRBV10-2 and TRBJ1-6; weak D call: TRBD1 (5 bases). This CDR3 region has 17 residues. Trimming pared 0 bases from V and 5 bases from J, leaving 14 bases between. Germline-derived CDR1 and CDR2 are WSHSY and SAAADI. Here the CDR3 DNA reads TGCGCCAGCAGTGAGTCCTCCACGACAGTCAATAATTCACCCCTCCACTTT. As protein: CASSESSTTVNNSPLHF.

This chain uses TRBV3-1 (or the pseudogene TRBV3-2) with TRBJ1-1; TRBD1 might be the D (6 bases). CDR1 and CDR2 from the germline V gene are LGHDT and YNNKEL (reference sequence). The CDR3 covers 13 residues. Deletions cut 4 bases from V and 10 bases from J, with 16 bases between. The CDR3 sequence is CASSPGAERGAFF. Written as DNA, the CDR3 is TGTGCCAGCAGCCCGGGGGCAGAAAGGGGAGCTTTCTTT.

V usage is TRBV4-2 and J usage is TRBJ2-7, with TRBD2 as a possible D gene (6 bases). Trimming stripped 1 base from V and 2 bases from J, with 12 bases between. The CDR3 is 15 amino acids. Germline CDR1 and CDR2: LGHNA and YNFKEQ. CDR3 amino acids: CASSQVSGSAYEQYF. CDR3 nucleotide sequence: TGTGCCAGCAGCCAAGTGTCCGGGAGTGCCTACGAGCAGTACTTC.

The rearrangement links TRBV5-1 to TRBJ2-7; TRBD2 matches at 11 bases. Germline V gives CDR1 SGHRS, CDR2 YFSETQ. Trimming removed 6 bases from V and 0 bases from J; junction bases left unmatched: 5. CDR3 length: 15 residues. The CDR3 coding sequence is TGCGCCAGCACGGTAGCGGGAGGGAACTCCTACGAGCAGTACTTC. It encodes CASTVAGGNSYEQYF.

CDR3 sequence: CASSGTGRTYEQYF. The CDR3 DNA reads TGTGCCAGCTCGGGGACAGGGAGGACCTACGAGCAGTACTTC. V and J are TRBV27 and TRBJ2-7, with 9 bases identical to TRBD1. CDR1 is MNHEY and CDR2 is SMNVEV in the germline V gene (reference sequence). J gave up 2 bases and V 8 bases, and 7 bases lay outside the gene matches. The CDR3 spans 14 residues.

V is TRBV5-1 and J is TRBJ1-5; D perhaps matches TRBD1 (6 bases). In germline, CDR1 is SGHRS, CDR2 YFSETQ. With 2 bases removed from V and 7 bases from J, the gap between germline ends came to 13 bases. The CDR3 consists of 14 residues. CDR3 bases: TGCGCCAGCAGCTTAGGCAGGGGAGGACAGCCCCAGCATTTT. Protein product: CASSLGRGGQPQHF.

This chain connects TRBV3-1 (or the pseudogene TRBV3-2) to TRBJ2-3; TRBD2 agrees at 11 bases. This CDR3 is built from 16 residues. Germline loops: CDR1 LGHDT, CDR2 YNNKEL (reference sequence). With 4 bases clipped from V and 2 bases from J, the junction kept 5 bases outside the gene matches. The CDR3 DNA sequence: TGTGCCAGCAGCCCGGGACTAGCGGCATACACAGATACGCAGTATTTT. Amino acid sequence: CASSPGLAAYTDTQYF.

The gene calls are TRBV27 and TRBJ2-2; TRBD2 matches 10 bases. Germline V gene sequence: CDR1 MNHEY, CDR2 SMNVEV (reference sequence). Trimming took 3 bases from V and 6 from J; bases not matched to a gene: 4. The CDR3 length is 15 residues. In DNA form, the CDR3 reads TGTGCCAGCAGTTTGCCTAGCGGGAGTCCCGGGGAGCTGTTTTTT. Encoded protein: CASSLPSGSPGELFF.

The chain links TRBV19 to TRBJ1-5, with unresolved D. Germline-derived CDR1 and CDR2 are LNHDA and SQIVND (reference sequence). The CDR3 runs 15 residues. The V end was cut by 3 bases, the J end by 3 bases, with 12 bases between. This CDR3 reads CASSMSSTPNQPQHF. The DNA of the CDR3 is TGTGCCAGTAGTATGTCGTCCACCCCCAATCAGCCCCAGCATTTT.

The V gene is TRBV6-5, the J gene TRBJ2-5; D may be TRBD2 (6 bases). The CDR3 runs to 15 residues. V was clipped by 0 bases and J by 1 base, with 9 bases between them. Germline V gene sequence: CDR1 MNHEY, CDR2 SVGAGI. The CDR3 nucleotides read TGTGCCAGCAGTTACTCAAGGAGGGTCCAAGAGACCCAGTACTTC. This gives the protein CASSYSRRVQETQYF.

CDR3 in amino acids: CASSRQGNEQFF. CDR3 DNA: TGTGCCAGCAGCAGACAGGGCAATGAGCAGTTCTTC. The chain carries TRBV7-2 and TRBJ2-1; 7 positions match TRBD1. The CDR3 runs to 12 residues. Germline loops: CDR1 SGHTA, CDR2 FQGNSA. V shed 5 bases and J 6 bases; nucleotides not matched to a gene: 1.

The chain combines TRBV7-9 with TRBJ1-2; the D gene is possibly TRBD1 (5 bases). Deletions cut 1 base from V and 2 bases from J, with 8 bases between. The CDR3 consists of 14 residues. The germline V gene encodes CDR1 SEHNR and CDR2 FQNEAQ (reference sequence). CDR3 in amino acids: CASSLGGENYGYTF. In DNA, the CDR3 is TGTGCCAGCAGCTTAGGAGGGGAGAACTATGGCTACACCTTC. The whole variable domain, filled in from reference TRBV7-9 and TRBJ1-2, reads DTGVSQNPRHKITKRGQNVTFRCDPISEHNRLYWYRQTLGQGPEFLTYFQNEAQLEKSRLLSDRFSAERPKGSFSTLEIQRTEQGDSAMYLCASSLGGENYGYTFGSGTRLTVV.

The rearrangement joins TRBV5-3 to TRBJ2-1, with 8 bases lining up with TRBD2. TRBV5-3 is designated an ORF whose function remains uncertain. The trim removed 2 bases at V and 4 bases at J, leaving 14 bases unmatched. CDR3 length: 18 residues. CDR3 in DNA: TGTGCCAGAAGCTTCACTATCCTACTAGCGGTAATTTACAATGAGCAGTTCTTC. Translating gives CARSFTILLAVIYNEQFF.

The rearrangement joins TRBV9 to TRBJ1-2; no firm D call. V was shortened by 3 bases and J by 7 bases, with 10 bases between the two germline ends. The CDR3 runs to 12 residues. Germline V gene data show CDR1 as SGDLS and CDR2 as YYNGEE. The CDR3 sequence is CASSGLGAGYTF. The CDR3 coding sequence is TGTGCCAGCAGCGGACTCGGTGCTGGCTACACCTTC.

The chain couples TRBV28 to TRBJ1-1, with D perhaps matching TRBD1 (5 bases). The V gene's germline CDR1 is MDHEN and CDR2 SYDVKM. The CDR3 runs 14 residues. Trimming took 8 bases from V and 0 from J, leaving 13 bases between them. CDR3 coding DNA: TGTGCCAGCCGTTCGGGACTGATGAACACTGAAGCTTTCTTT. It specifies CASRSGLMNTEAFF.

For the CDR3, the DNA is TGTGCCAGCAGTCCCGGGGCAGCCAACACCGGGGAGCTGTTTTTT. This encodes CASSPGAANTGELFF. The genes are TRBV6-4 and TRBJ2-2; D possibly matches TRBD1 or TRBD2 (5 bases each). CDR3 length equals 15 residues. Germline CDR1 is MRHNA and CDR2 is SNTAGT. V lost 5 bases and J lost 2, with 12 bases in between.

The V gene is TRBV4-1, the J gene TRBJ2-1; 8 nucleotides agree with TRBD2. The V and J ends lost 0 bases and 3 bases, in that order; junction bases with no gene match: 4. Germline V CDR1 and CDR2: MGHRA, YSYEKL. CDR3 length equals 16 residues. The CDR3 sequence: CASSQEAGEGYNEQFF. CDR3 in DNA: TGCGCCAGCAGCCAAGAAGCGGGAGAGGGCTACAATGAGCAGTTCTTC.

This clone occurred a few times. The rearrangement joins TRBV7-3 to TRBJ2-5; either TRBD1 or TRBD2 may fit D (6 bases each). V lost 5 bases to trimming and J lost 5 bases, with 15 bases between them. The CDR3 length is 14 residues. The germline gives CDR1 SGHTA, CDR2 FQGTGA. CDR3 region: CASSGRGGQETQYF. The DNA of the CDR3 is TGTGCCAGCAGCGGGAGAGGGGGGCAGGAGACCCAGTACTTC.

The chain has TRBV28 and TRBJ1-5; TRBD1 aligns across 9 bases. V was pared by 7 bases and J by 4 bases, with 8 bases of the junction left unmatched. From germline, CDR1 is MDHEN and CDR2 SYDVKM. The CDR3 sequence is 15 residues long. The CDR3 protein is CASIKLGTGNQPQHF. CDR3 DNA sequence: TGTGCCAGCATCAAACTCGGGACAGGGAATCAGCCCCAGCATTTT.

The chain combines TRBV6-5 with TRBJ1-6, with no clear D. The CDR3 covers 13 residues. Germline V gene sequence: CDR1 MNHEY, CDR2 SVGAGI. V dropped 5 bases and J dropped 6 bases, with 8 bases sitting between them. CDR3 nucleotides: TGTGCCAGCAGTCTCCCTGGTAATTCACCCCTCCACTTT. This sequence encodes CASSLPGNSPLHF.

The DNA for the CDR3 is TGTGCCACCAGTCGAAGGTCTAGCGCAGATACGCAGTATTTT. Translation gives CATSRRSSADTQYF. V gene TRBV24-1 combines with J gene TRBJ2-3; tentative D call: TRBD2 (6 bases). The CDR3 has 14 residues. Trimming removed 6 bases at V and 4 bases at J, with 13 bases between. The germline CDR1 and CDR2 sequences are KGHDR and SFDVKD.